The present entry profiles one TCR beta chain with its context. In the original workflow: Nucleated cell counts were estimated from reference gene primer amplification. The repertoire was sequenced with immunoSEQ multiplex PCR; TCRdb's copy has only in-frame clones and lacks some. The V and J calls and clone size come from that table; D and trimming were worked out from the DNA. The table lists around 340,000 clones, 86% of them singletons. The data derive from a study of blood T cell repertoires in COVID-19. Seattle cases were enrolled at active infection and followed longitudinally. The CDR3 is 13 residues long. Trimming took off 5 bases at V and 0 bases at J, with 7 bases between the two ends. The germline gives CDR1 LNHDA, CDR2 SQIVND (reference sequence).

This clonotype was obtained from a woman in her sixties or seventies with COVID-19, enrolled during active disease. Source material: peripheral blood. The V call is TRBV19, the J call TRBJ1-1; the D is unclear. This CDR3 reads CASSDGLNTEAFF. In DNA form, the CDR3 reads TGTGCCAGTAGTGATGGCTTGAACACTGAAGCTTTCTTT.